This record looks at one TCR beta chain sequence and its context. This clonotype was recorded at least ten times. The antigen this receptor binds is unknown. The record has no base qualities; no much larger clone is one base away. The donors were roughly 39 Caucasian individuals from Russia, aged 6 to 90 years, who were systemically healthy. Each donor gave around 9 milliliters of peripheral blood, collected into EDTA-treated Vacutainer tubes. PBMCs were isolated by Ficoll-Paque density-gradient centrifugation, with at least 6 million obtained per sample. Total RNA was extracted from PBMCs with Trizol reagent, with at least 6 micrograms obtained per sample. For every donor, an aliquot of PBMCs went through flow cytometry to measure the percentages of naive CD45RAhigh/CD27high T cells. This sample was taken from a study of blood T cells in healthy people across ages (dated by TCRdb to the mid-2010s). In the study overall: In model experiments, roughly one uniquely barcoded TCR beta cDNA molecule per two T cells was captured by template switching. Using deep sequencing normalized with unique cDNA molecular identifiers, the study measured how TCR beta repertoire diversity changes with age. Four age groups were formed from the donors: young (average roughly 15 years), middle-aged (around 40), aged (around 68) and long-lived (approximately 80). To avoid experimental bias, donors of different ages were distributed randomly across sequencing lanes. Using the same blood draw, the study looked at two additional independent replicas of 1 million unique cDNA reads for two donors, one aged 18 to 30 and the other aged 80 or older.

What the study reported, not specific to this receptor: Observed TCR beta diversity per million T cells fell roughly linearly with age, and a significant reduction was already apparent by age around 44. Because profiling used bulk unsorted PBMCs, naive and antigen-experienced compartments could not be compared conclusively. A strong correlation was found between observed TCR beta diversity and the percentage of naive T cells measured by flow cytometry. Estimates of total diversity from one million sequenced T cells were regarded as lower bounds and underestimates. The long-lived group showed more naive CD4+ T cells, fewer expanded clones and increased TCR diversity than the aged group, suggesting age selection. The CMV infection status of donors was not known, potentially confounding age-related changes in expanded clonotypes.

Libraries were prepared through 5' RACE. The instrument given in TCRdb is Illumina HiSeq 2500. A second PCR of about 6 to 11 cycles was performed with a sample-barcoded 5' primer and a J-beta primer mix. A template-switch 5' adaptor carrying 12 random nucleotides introduced a unique molecular identifier onto each TCR beta cDNA molecule. At least 2.5 million CDR3-containing paired-end reads were obtained from each sample. First-strand cDNA was synthesized from all RNA with the Mint cDNA synthesis kit, primed by a TRBC-specific oligonucleotide. Following uracil-DNA glycosylase treatment, all cDNA underwent a first 18-cycle PCR with the universal primers M1SS and BC2_uni_R. As for the authors' bioinformatics: Each sample was normalized by randomly selecting 1 million high-quality reads, each carrying a distinct molecular identifier. Reads with shared molecular identifiers were discarded instead of being binned into consensus sequences. MiTCR, with a Q25 quality threshold and the strictest error-elimination algorithm, was used for CDR3 identification, clonotype clustering and error correction. A nonparametric unseen species model with Euler transformation was used to estimate a lower bound on total TCR beta diversity. The public reads were reanalyzed by TCRdb: fastp trimming at Q25, MiXCR alignment, in-frame beta chains only. When rows share a CDR3 protein, they turn into one entry using the most common DNA and genes. The V and J calls and clone size come from TCRdb's table, not from the authors' own analysis. In this sample the table shows 950,000 to 1,200,000 distinct CDR3 sequences, less than 45% of which occur a single time. Clones ranked in the top ten supply around 13% of the sample.

Sequencing was performed on blood. The receptor was derived from a man younger than 35 in good health.

The bases are TGCAGCGTTCGACTAGCGGGGACCTACAATGAGCAGTTCTTC. This codes for CSVRLAGTYNEQFF. This sequence uses TRBV29-1 and TRBJ2-1; 11 nucleotides in the junction match TRBD2. Via the germline V gene, CDR1 is SQVTM and CDR2 ANQGSEA. There are 14 amino acids in the CDR3, from cysteine to phenylalanine inclusive. Of the read, only the CDR3 DNA is kept; its 42 bases are in frame from base 1. V lost 5 bases and J lost 2 bases, and the count of bases not matched to a germline gene is 2.